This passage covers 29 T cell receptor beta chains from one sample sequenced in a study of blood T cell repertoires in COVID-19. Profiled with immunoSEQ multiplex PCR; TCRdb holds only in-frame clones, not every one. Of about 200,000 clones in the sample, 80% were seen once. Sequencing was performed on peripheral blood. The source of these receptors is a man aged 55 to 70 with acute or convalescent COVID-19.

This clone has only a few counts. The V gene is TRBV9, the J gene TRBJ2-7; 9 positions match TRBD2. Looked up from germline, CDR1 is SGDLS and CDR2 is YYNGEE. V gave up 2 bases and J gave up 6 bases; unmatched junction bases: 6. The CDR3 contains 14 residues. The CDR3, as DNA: TGTGCCAGCAGCGTCGATAGCGGGAGTATCGAGCAGTACTTC. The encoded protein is CASSVDSGSIEQYF.

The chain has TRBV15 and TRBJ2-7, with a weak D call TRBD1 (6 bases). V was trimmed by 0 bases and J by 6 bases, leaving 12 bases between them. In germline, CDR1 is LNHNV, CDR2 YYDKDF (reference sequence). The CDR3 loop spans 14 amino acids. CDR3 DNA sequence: TGTGCCACCAGCAGAGATCTGGGGGCCCGCGAGCAGTACTTC. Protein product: CATSRDLGAREQYF.

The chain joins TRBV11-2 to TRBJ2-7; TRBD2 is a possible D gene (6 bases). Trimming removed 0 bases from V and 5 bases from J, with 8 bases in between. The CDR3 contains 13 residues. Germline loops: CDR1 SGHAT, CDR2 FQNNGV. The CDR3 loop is CASSLDPGDEQYF. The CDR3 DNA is TGTGCCAGCAGCTTAGATCCGGGGGACGAGCAGTACTTC.

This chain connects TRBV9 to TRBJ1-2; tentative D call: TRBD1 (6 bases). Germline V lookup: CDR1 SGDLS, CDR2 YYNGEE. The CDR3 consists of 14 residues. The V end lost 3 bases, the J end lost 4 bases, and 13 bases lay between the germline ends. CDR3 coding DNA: TGTGCCAGCAGCGAAATACAGGGAGTCTATGGCTACACCTTC. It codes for CASSEIQGVYGYTF.

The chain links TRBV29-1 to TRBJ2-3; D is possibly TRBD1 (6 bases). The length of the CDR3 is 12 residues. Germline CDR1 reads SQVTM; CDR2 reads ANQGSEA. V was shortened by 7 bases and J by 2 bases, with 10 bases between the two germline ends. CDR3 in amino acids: CSGTGHTDTQYF. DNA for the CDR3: TGCAGCGGAACAGGGCACACAGATACGCAGTATTTT.

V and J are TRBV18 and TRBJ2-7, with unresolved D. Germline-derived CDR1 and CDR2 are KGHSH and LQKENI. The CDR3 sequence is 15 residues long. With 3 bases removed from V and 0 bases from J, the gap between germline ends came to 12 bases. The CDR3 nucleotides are TGTGCCAGCTCACCTTCTATAAGCTTCTCCTACGAGCAGTACTTC. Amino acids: CASSPSISFSYEQYF.

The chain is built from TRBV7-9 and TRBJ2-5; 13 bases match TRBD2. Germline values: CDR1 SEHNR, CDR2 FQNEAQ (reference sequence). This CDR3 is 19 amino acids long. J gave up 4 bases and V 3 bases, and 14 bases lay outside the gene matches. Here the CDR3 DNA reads TGTGCCAGCAGCTTCCCCCGGACTAGCGGGAGTACTAGGCCAGAGACCCAGTACTTC. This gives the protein CASSFPRTSGSTRPETQYF.

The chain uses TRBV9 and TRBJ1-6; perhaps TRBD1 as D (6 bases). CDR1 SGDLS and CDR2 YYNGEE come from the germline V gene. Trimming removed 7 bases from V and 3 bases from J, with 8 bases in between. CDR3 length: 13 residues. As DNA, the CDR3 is TGTGCCAGCGGACAGTACTATAATTCACCCCTCCACTTT. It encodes CASGQYYNSPLHF.

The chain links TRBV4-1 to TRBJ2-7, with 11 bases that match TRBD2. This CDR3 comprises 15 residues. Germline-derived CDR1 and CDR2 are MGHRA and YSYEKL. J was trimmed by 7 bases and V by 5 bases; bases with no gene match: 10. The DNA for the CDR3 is TGCGCCAGCAGCGTGACTAGCGGGAATCCGAGTGAGCAGTACTTC. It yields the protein CASSVTSGNPSEQYF.

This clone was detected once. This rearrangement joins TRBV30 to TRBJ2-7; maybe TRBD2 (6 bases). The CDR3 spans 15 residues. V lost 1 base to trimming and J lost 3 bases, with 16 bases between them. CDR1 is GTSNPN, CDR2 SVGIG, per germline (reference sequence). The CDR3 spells CAWSGTGTEYYEQYF. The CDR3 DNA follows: TGTGCCTGGAGTGGGACCGGGACTGAATACTACGAGCAGTACTTC.

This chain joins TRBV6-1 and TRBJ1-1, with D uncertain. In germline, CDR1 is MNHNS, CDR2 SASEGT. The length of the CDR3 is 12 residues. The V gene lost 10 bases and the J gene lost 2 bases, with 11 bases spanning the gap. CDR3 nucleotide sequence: TGTGCCACCCTCGGGGTTAACACTGAAGCTTTCTTT. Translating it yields CATLGVNTEAFF.

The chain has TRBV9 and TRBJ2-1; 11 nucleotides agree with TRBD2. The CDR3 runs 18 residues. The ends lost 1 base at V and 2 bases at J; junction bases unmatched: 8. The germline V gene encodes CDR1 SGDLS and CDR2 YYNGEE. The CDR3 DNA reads TGTGCCAGCAGCGTAAGCATAGCGGGGGGGAAGACCTACAATGAGCAGTTCTTC. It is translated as CASSVSIAGGKTYNEQFF.

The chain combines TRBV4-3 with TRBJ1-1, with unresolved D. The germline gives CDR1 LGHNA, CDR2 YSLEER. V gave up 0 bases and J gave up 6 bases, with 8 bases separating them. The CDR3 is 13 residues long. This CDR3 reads CASSQDEEAEAFF. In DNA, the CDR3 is TGCGCCAGCAGCCAAGATGAAGAGGCTGAAGCTTTCTTT.

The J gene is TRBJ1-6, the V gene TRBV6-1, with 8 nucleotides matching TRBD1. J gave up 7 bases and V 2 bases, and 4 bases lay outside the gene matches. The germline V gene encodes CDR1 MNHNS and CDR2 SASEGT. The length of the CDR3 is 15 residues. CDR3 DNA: TGTGCCAGCAGTGAACGGACAGGGATAAATTCACCCCTCCACTTT. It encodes CASSERTGINSPLHF.

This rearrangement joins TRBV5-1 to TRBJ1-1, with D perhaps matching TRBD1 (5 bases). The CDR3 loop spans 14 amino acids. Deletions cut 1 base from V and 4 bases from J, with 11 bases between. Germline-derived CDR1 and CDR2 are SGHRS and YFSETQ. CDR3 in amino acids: CASSLSGDGTEAFF. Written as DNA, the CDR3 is TGCGCCAGCAGCTTGTCGGGGGACGGCACTGAAGCTTTCTTT.

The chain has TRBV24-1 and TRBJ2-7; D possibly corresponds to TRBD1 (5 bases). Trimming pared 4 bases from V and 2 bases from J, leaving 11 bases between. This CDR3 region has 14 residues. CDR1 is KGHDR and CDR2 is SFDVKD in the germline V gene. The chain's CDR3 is CATSDPDRPYEQYF. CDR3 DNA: TGTGCCACCAGTGACCCTGACAGACCCTACGAGCAGTACTTC.

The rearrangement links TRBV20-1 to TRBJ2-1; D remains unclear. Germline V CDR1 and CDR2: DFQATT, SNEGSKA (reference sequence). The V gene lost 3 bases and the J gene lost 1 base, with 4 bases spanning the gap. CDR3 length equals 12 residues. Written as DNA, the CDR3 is TGCAGTGCTAGTGCTTCCTACAATGAGCAGTTCTTC. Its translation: CSASASYNEQFF.

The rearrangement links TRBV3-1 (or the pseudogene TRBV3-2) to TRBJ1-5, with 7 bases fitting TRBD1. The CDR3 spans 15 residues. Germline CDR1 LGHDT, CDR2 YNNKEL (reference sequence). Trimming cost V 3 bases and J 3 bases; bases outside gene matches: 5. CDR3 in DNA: TGTGCCAGCAGCCACCGGGGACAGTACAATCAGCCCCAGCATTTT. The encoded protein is CASSHRGQYNQPQHF.

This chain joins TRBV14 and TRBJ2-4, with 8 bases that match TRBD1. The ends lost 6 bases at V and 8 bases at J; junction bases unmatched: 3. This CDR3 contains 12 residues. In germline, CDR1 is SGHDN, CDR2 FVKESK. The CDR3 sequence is CASSRDRYIQYF. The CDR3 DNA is TGTGCCAGCAGTCGGGACAGGTACATTCAGTACTTC. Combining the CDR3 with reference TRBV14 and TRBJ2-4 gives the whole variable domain EAGVTQFPSHSVIEKGQTVTLRCDPISGHDNLYWYRRVMGKEIKFLLHFVKESKQDESGMPNNRFLAERTGGTYSTLKVQPAELEDSGVYFCASSRDRYIQYFGAGTRLSVL.

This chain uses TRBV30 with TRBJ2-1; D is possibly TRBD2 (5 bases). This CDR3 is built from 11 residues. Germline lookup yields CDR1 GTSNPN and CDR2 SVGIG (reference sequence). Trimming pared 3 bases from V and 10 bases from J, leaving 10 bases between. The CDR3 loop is CAWSPGVEQFF. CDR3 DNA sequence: TGTGCCTGGAGCCCCGGGGTGGAGCAGTTCTTC.

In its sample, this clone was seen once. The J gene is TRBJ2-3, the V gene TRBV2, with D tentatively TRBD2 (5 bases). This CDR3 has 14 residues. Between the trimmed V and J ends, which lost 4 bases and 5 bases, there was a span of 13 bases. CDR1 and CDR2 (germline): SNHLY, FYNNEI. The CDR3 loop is CASSVRGIGDTQYF. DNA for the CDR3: TGTGCCAGCAGTGTGAGAGGGATAGGAGATACGCAGTATTTT.

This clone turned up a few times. The CDR3 protein is CASSPRWAILGYGYTF. The CDR3 DNA is TGTGCCAGCAGCCCGCGCTGGGCGATATTAGGCTATGGCTACACCTTC. The rearrangement joins TRBV27 to TRBJ1-2; D call uncertain. CDR3 length equals 16 residues. Germline CDR1 and CDR2: MNHEY and SMNVEV (reference sequence). The V and J ends lost 6 bases and 4 bases respectively, with 21 bases between them.

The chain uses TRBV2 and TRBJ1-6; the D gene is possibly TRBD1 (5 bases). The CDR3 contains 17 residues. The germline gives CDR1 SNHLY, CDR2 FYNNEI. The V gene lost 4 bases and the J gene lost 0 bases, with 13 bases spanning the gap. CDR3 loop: CASSGRNRISYNSPLHF. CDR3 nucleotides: TGTGCCAGCAGTGGTAGAAACAGGATCTCCTATAATTCACCCCTCCACTTT.

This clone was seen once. The DNA for the CDR3 is TGTGCCAGCAGCTTATCGGCTAGCGGGCTTTACGAGCAGTACTTC. Its translation is CASSLSASGLYEQYF. V usage is TRBV7-3 and J usage is TRBJ2-7, with TRBD2 matching 8 bases. The CDR3 runs 15 residues. Trimming removed 2 bases from V and 4 bases from J; junction bases left unmatched: 7. Germline CDR1 SGHTA, CDR2 FQGTGA.

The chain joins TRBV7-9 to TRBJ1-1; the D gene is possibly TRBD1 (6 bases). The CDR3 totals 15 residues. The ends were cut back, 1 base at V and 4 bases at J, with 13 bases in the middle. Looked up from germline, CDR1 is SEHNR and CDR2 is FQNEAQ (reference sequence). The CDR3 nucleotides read TGTGCCAGCAGCTTAGGTCCGGGAGGGGGCACTGAAGCTTTCTTT. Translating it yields CASSLGPGGGTEAFF.

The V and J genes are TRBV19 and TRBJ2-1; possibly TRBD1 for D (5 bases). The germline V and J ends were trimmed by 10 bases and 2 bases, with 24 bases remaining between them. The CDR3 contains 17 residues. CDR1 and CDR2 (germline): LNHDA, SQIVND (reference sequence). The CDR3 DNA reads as TGTGCCACCTTATACAAGGCCTCAGGGTCGACCTACAATGAGCAGTTCTTC. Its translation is CATLYKASGSTYNEQFF.

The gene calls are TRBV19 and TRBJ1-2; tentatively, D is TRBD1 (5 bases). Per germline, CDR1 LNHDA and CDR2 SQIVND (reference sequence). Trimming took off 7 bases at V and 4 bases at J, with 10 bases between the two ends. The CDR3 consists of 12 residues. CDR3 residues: CASKRGIYGYTF. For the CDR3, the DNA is TGTGCCAGTAAACGGGGGATCTATGGCTACACCTTC.

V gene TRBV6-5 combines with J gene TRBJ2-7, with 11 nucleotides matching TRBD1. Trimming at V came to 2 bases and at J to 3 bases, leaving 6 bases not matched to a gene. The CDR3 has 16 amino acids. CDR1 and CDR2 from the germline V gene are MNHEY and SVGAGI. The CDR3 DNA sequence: TGTGCCAGCAGTTACAGTGGGGGGACAGGGGGCTACGAGCAGTACTTC. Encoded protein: CASSYSGGTGGYEQYF.

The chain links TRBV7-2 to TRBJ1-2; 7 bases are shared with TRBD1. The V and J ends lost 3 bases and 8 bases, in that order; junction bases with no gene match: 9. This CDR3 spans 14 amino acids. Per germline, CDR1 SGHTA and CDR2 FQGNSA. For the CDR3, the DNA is TGTGCCAGCAGCTTCCCGACAGGGCGGGACGGCTACACCTTC. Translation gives CASSFPTGRDGYTF. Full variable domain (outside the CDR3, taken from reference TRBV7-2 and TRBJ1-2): GAGVSQSPSNKVTEKGKDVELRCDPISGHTALYWYRQSLGQGLEFLIYFQGNSAPDKSGLPSDRFSAERTGGSVSTLTIQRTQQEDSAVYLCASSFPTGRDGYTFGSGTRLTVV.